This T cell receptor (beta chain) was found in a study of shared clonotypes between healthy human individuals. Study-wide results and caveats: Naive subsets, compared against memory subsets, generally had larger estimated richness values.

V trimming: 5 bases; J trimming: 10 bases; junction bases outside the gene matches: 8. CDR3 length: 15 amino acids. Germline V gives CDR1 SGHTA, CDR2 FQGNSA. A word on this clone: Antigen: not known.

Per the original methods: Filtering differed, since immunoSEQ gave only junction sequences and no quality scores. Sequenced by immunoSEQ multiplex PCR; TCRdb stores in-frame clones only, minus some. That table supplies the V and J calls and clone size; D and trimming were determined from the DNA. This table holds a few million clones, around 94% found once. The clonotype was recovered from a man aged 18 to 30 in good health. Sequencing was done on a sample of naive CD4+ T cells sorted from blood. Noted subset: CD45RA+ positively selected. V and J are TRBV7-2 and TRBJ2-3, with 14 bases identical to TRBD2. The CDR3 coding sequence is TGTGCCAGCAGCCTGGGACTAGCGGGAGCGGGTGCGCAGTATTTT. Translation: CASSLGLAGAGAQYF. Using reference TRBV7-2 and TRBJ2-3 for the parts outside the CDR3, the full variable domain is GAGVSQSPSNKVTEKGKDVELRCDPISGHTALYWYRQSLGQGLEFLIYFQGNSAPDKSGLPSDRFSAERTGGSVSTLTIQRTQQEDSAVYLCASSLGLAGAGAQYFGPGTRLTVL.